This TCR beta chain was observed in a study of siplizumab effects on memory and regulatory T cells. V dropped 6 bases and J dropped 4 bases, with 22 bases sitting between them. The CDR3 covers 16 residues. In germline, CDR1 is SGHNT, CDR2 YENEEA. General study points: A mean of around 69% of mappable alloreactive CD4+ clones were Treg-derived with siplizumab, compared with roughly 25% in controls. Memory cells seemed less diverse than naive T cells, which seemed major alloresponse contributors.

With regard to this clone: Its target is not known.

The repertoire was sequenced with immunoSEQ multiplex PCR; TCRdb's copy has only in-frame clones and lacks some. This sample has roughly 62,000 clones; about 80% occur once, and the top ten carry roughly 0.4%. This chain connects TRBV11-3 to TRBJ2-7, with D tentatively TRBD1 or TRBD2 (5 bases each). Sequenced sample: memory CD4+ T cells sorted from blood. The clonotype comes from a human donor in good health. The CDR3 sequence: CASRQPRGRTLYEQYF. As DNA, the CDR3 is TGTGCCAGCAGGCAACCCCGGGGCAGGACCTTATACGAGCAGTACTTC.